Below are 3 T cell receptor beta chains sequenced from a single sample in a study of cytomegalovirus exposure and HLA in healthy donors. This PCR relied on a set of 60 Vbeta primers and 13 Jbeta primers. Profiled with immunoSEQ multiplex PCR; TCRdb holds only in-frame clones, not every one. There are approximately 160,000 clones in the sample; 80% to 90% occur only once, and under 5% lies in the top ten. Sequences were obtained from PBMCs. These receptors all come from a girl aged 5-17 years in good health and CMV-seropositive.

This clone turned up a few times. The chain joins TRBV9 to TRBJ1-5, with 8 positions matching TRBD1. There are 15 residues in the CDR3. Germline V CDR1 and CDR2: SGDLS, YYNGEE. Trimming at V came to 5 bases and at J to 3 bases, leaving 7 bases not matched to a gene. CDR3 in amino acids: CASSGTGIPNQPQHF. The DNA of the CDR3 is TGTGCCAGCAGTGGGACAGGCATTCCCAATCAGCCCCAGCATTTT.

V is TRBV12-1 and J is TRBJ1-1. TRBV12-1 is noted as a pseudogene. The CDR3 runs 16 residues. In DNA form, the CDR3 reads TGTGCCAGCAGCCCCCATTATGAGGGAGAGAACACTGAAGCTTTCTTT. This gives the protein CASSPHYEGENTEAFF.

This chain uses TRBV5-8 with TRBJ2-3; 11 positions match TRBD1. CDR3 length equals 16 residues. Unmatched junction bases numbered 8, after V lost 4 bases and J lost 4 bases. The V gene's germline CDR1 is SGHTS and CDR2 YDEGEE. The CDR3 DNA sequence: TGTGCCAGCAGCCGGACAGGGGGCTTAATCGCAGATACGCAGTATTTT. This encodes CASSRTGGLIADTQYF.